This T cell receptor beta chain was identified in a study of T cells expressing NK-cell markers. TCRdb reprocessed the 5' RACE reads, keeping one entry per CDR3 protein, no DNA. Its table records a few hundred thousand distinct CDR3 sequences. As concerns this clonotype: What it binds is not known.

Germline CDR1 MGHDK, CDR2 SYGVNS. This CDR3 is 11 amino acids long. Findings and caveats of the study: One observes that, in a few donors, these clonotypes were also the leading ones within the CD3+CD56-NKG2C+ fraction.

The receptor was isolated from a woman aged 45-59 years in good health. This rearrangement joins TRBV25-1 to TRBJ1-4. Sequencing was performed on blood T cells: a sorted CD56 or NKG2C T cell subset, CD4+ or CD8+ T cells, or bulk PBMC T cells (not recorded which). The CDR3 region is CASSGFEKLFF.